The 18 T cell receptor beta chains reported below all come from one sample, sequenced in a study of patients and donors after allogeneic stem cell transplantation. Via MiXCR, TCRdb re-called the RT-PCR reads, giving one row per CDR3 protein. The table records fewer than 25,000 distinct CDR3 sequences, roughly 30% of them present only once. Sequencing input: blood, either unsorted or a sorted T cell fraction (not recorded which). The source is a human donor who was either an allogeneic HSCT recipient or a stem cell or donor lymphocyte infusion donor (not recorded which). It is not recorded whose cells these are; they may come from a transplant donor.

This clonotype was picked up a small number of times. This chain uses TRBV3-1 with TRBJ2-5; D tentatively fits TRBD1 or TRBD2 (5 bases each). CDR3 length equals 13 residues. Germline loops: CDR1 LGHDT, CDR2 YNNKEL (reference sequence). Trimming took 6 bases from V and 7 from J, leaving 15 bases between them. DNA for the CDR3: TGTGCCAGCAGTCAAACTAGGGGCCGGACCCAGTACTTC. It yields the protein CASSQTRGRTQYF.

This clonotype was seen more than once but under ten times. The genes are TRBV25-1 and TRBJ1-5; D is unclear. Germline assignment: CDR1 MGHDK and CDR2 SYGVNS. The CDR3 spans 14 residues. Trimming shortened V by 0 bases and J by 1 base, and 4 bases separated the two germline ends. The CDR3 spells CASSEYRSNQPQHF. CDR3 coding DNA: TGTGCCAGCAGTGAATATAGGAGCAATCAGCCCCAGCATTTT.

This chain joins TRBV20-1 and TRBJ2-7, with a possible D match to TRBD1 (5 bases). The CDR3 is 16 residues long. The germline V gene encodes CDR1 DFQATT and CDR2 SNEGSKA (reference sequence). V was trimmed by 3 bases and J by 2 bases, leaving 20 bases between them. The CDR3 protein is CSASSNMQGITYEQYF. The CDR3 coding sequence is TGCAGTGCTAGTAGCAATATGCAGGGAATTACCTACGAGCAGTACTTC.

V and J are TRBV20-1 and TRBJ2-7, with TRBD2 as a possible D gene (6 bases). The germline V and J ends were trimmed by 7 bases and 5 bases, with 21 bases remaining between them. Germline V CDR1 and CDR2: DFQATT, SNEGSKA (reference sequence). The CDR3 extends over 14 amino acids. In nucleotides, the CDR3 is TGCAGTGTTAACCCGGGACTGCCCTCGGACGAGCAGTACGTC. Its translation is CSVNPGLPSDEQYV.

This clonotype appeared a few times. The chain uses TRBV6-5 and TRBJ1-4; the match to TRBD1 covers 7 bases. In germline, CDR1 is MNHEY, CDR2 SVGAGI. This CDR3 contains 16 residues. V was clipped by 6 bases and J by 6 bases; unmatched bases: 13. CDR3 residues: CASRKYRQGGDEKLFF. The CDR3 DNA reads TGTGCCAGCAGAAAGTACCGACAGGGAGGAGATGAAAAACTGTTTTTT.

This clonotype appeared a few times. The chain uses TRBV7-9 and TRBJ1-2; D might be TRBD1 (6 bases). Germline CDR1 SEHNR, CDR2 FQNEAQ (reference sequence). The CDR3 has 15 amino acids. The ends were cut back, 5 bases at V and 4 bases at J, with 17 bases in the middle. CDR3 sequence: CASSPASRGAYGYTF. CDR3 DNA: TGTGCCAGCAGCCCCGCCAGCAGGGGAGCCTATGGCTACACCTTC.

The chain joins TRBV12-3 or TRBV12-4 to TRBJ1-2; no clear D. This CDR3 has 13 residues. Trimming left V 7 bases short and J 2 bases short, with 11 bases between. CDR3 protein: CASTLGRNYGYTF. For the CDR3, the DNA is TGTGCCAGCACCTTAGGGCGGAACTATGGCTACACCTTC.

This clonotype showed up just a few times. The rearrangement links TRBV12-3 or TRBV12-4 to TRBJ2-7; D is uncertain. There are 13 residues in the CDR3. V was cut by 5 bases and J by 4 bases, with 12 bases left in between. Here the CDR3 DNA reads TGTGCCAGCAGTCCTAGTGGACCTTACGAGCAGTACTTC. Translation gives CASSPSGPYEQYF.

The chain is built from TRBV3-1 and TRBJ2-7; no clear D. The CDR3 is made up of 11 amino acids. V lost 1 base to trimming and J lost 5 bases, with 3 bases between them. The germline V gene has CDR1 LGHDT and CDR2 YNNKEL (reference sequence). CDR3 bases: TGTGCCAGCAGCCAAGGGAACGAGCAGTACTTC. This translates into CASSQGNEQYF.

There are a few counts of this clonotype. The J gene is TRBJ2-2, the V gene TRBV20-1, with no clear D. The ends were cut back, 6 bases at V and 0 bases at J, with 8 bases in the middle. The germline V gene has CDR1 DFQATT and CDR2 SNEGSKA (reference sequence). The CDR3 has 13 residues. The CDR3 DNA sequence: TGCAGTGCCACTCTAGCGAACACCGGGGAGCTGTTTTTT. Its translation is CSATLANTGELFF.

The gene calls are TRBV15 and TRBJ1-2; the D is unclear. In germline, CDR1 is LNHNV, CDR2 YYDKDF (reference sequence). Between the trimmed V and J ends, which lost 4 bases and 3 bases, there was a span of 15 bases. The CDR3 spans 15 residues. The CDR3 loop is CATSKVTSRYYGYTF. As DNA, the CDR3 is TGTGCCACCAGCAAAGTGACTAGCAGGTACTATGGCTACACCTTC.

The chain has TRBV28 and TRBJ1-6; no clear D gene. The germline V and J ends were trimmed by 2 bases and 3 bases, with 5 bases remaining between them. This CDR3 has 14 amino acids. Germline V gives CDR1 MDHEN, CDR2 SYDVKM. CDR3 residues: CASSLGFYNSPLHF. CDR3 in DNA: TGTGCCAGCAGTTTAGGGTTCTATAATTCACCCCTCCACTTT.

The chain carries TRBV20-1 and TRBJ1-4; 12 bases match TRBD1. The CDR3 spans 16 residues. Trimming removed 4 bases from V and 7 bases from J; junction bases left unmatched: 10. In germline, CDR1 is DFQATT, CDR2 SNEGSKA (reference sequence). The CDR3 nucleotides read TGCAGTGCTACCGGGACAGGGGGCGACGACGGTGAAAAACTGTTTTTT. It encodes CSATGTGGDDGEKLFF.

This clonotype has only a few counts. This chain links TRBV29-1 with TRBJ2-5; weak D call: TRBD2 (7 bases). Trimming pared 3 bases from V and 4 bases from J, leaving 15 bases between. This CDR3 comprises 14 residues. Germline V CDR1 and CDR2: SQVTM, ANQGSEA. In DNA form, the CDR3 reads TGCAGCGTTGAGGGGGGGGCGATAGGAGAGACCCAGTACTTC. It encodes CSVEGGAIGETQYF.

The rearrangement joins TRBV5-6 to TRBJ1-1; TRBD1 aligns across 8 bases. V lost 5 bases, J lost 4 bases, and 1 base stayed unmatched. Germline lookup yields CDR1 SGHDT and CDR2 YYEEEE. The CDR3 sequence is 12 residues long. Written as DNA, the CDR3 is TGTGCCAGCAGGACAGGGGTCACTGAAGCTTTCTTT. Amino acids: CASRTGVTEAFF.

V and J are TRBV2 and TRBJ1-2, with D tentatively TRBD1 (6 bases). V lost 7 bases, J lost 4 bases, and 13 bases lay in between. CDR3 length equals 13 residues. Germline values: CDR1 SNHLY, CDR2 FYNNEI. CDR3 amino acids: CASILQGGYGYTF. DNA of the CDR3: TGTGCCAGCATCTTACAGGGTGGCTATGGCTACACCTTC.

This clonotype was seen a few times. The DNA of the CDR3 is TGTGCCACCAGTGATTTCGGAGCGAAGGGGGAAAAACTGTTTTTT. Translation: CATSDFGAKGEKLFF. This chain uses TRBV24-1 with TRBJ1-4; a weak D match, TRBD1 (5 bases). Germline assignment: CDR1 KGHDR and CDR2 SFDVKD. Trimming took 1 base from V and 8 from J, leaving 13 bases between them. The CDR3 is 15 residues long.

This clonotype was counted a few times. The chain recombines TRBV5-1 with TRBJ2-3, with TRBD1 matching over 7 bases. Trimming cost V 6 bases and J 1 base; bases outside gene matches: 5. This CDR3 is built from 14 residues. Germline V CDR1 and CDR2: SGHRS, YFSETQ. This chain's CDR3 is CASNTGTGTDTQYF. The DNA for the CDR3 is TGCGCCAGCAATACCGGGACAGGCACAGATACGCAGTATTTT.